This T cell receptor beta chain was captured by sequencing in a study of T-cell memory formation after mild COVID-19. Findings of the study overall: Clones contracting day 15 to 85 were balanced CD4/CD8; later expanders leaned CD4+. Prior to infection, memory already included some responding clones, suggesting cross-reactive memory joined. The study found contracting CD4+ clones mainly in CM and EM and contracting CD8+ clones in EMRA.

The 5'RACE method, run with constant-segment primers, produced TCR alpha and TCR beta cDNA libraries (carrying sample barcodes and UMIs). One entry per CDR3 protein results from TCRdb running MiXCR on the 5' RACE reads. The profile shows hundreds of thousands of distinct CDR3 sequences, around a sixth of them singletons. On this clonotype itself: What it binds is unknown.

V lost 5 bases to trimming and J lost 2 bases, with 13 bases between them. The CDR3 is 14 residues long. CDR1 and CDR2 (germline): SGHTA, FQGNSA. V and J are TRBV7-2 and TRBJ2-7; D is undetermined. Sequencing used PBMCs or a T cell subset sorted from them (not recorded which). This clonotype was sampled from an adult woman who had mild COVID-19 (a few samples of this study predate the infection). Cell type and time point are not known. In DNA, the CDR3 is TGTGCCAGCAGCCTCGTGGGGTTCACCTACGAGCAGTACTTC. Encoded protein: CASSLVGFTYEQYF.